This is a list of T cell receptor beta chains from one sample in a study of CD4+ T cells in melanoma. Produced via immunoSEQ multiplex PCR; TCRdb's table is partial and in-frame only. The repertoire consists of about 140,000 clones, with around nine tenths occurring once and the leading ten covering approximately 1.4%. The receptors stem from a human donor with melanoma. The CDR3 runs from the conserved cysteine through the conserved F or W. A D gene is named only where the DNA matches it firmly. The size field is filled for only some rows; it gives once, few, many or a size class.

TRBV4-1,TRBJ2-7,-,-,TGCGCCAGCAGCCAAGATTGGGCCCGATACTACGAGCAGTACTTC,CASSQDWARYYEQYF
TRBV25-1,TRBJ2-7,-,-,TGTGCCAGCAGTGAACCACATTTCGACGAAACCGCGGCCGAGCAGTACTTC,CASSEPHFDETAAEQYF
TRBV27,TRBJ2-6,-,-,TGTGCCAGCAGTTTGACCCTCTCTGGGGCCAACGTCCTGACTTTC,CASSLTLSGANVLTF
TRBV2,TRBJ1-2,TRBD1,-,TGTGCCAGCAGTGGACCGGGACAGGGGGCGAATACTGGTGGCTACACCTTC,CASSGPGQGANTGGYTF
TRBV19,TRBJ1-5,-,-,TGTGCCAGTAGTACTAAGAGGACAGTTCACCAGCATTTT,CASSTKRTVHQHF
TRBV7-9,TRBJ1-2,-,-,TGTGCCAGCAGCCCTCAAGCCCGGGGCGGCGATGGCTACACCTTC,CASSPQARGGDGYTF
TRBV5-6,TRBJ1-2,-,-,TGTGCCAGCAGCTTGTGGAAAAAAACCGATGGCTACACCTTC,CASSLWKKTDGYTF
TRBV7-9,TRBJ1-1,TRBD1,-,TGTGCCACTGCAGGGGGGGCCTTGGAGACTGAAGCTTTCTTT,CATAGGALETEAFF
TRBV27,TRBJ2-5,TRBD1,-,TGTGCCAGCAGGGGGACAGGCCAAGAGACCCAGTACTTC,CASRGTGQETQYF
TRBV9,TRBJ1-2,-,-,TGTGCCAGCAGCGTAGGACCCATTACAGGGAACTATGGCTACACCTTC,CASSVGPITGNYGYTF
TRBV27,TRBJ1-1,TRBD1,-,TGTGCCAGCTGGGACAGCTTCGAAGCTTTCTTT,CASWDSFEAFF
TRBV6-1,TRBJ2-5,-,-,TGTGCCAGCAGTGAAACCAGCGGAGACGAAGAGACCCAGTACTTC,CASSETSGDEETQYF
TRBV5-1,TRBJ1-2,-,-,TGCGCCAGCGGGGACGGAAACAGAGCTAACTATGGCTACACCTTC,CASGDGNRANYGYTF
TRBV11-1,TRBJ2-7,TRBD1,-,TGTGCCAGCAGCTCGTTGAGGGGGCCCAACTACGAGCAGTACTTC,CASSSLRGPNYEQYF
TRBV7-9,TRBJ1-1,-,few,TGTGCCAGCAGCCTGACGGCAGCGAACACTGAAGCTTTCTTT,CASSLTAANTEAFF
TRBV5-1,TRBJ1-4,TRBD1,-,TGCGCCAGCAGTTCCTCCGGGACAGGGCTTGAAAAACTGTTTTTT,CASSSSGTGLEKLFF
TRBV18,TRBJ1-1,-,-,TGTGCCAGCTCATCCAGCATGAACACTGAAGCTTTCTTT,CASSSSMNTEAFF
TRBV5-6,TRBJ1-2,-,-,TGTGCCAGCAGCACACGGGGTCCTGGCTACACCTTC,CASSTRGPGYTF
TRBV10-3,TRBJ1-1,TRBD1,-,TGTCCTCTTCAGGGGGGTTCTTTCTTT,CPLQGGSFF
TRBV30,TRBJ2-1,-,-,TGTGCCTGGAGTGCGCCAGAGGTCTCCTACAATGAGCAGTTCTTC,CAWSAPEVSYNEQFF
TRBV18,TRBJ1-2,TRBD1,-,TGTGCCAGCTCACCCTTGGACAGGGAGGGCTACACCTTC,CASSPLDREGYTF
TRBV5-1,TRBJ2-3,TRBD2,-,TGCGCCAGCAGCTTGGTAGCGGGGACCACAGATACGCAGTATTTT,CASSLVAGTTDTQYF
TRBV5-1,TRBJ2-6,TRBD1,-,TGCGCCAGCAGCTTCCGGGACAGTGGCTTCTTGGGGGCCAACGTCCTGACTTTC,CASSFRDSGFLGANVLTF
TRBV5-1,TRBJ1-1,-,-,TGCGCCAGCAGTTCGAGGGCCTCCTCGAACACTGAAGCTTTCTTT,CASSSRASSNTEAFF
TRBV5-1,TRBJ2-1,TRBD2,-,TGCGCCAGCAGCGCGGGGGGGTCCTACAATGAGCAGTTCTTC,CASSAGGSYNEQFF
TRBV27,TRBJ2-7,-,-,TGTGCCAGCATTTGGCAACGACACACACACTACGAGCAGTACTTC,CASIWQRHTHYEQYF
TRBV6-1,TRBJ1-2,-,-,TGTGCCAGTAAATTGGACAGCCGCAGGAGTGGCTACACCTTC,CASKLDSRRSGYTF
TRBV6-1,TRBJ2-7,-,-,TGTGCCAGCAGTGTCCTCTACGAGCAGTACTTC,CASSVLYEQYF
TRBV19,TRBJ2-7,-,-,TGTGCCAGTAGTATAGGCGGAGGATACGAGCAGTACTTC,CASSIGGGYEQYF
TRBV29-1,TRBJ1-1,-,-,TGCAGCGTGGAAGGACACCTCACTGAAGCTTTCTTT,CSVEGHLTEAFF
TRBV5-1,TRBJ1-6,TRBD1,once,TGCGCCAGCAGCCCGACTTTGGGACAGGAAAATTCACCCCTCCACTTT,CASSPTLGQENSPLHF
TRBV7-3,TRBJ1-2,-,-,TGTGCCAGCAGCTTAATTGGAGGGATCGGCTACACCTTC,CASSLIGGIGYTF
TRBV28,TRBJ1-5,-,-,TGTGCCAGCAGTCTCCCAGGAGAGGTGGGTCAGCCCCAGCATTTT,CASSLPGEVGQPQHF
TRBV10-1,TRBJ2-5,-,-,TGCGCCAGCAGTGACAGGGGAGCCGCAGAGACCCAGTACTTC,CASSDRGAAETQYF
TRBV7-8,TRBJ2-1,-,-,TGTGCCAGCAGCTTAGTGGGGGGAATGTTCTTC,CASSLVGGMFF